This T cell receptor (beta chain) stems from a study of STAT3 mutations in large granular lymphocyte leukemia. Points from the study as a whole: Persisting codominant clonotypes may have hidden a small pathogenic clone. In T-cell large granular lymphocyte leukemia, about half of patients showed multiple immunodominant subclonotypes. In several patients, dominant TCR clone burden exceeded STAT3 mutant burden, suggesting STAT3 mutation arose secondarily.

The CDR3 totals 14 residues. Per germline, CDR1 MNHEY and CDR2 SMNVEV (reference sequence). V was trimmed by 4 bases and J by 4 bases, leaving 13 bases between them. Generated by immunoSEQ multiplex PCR, the TCRdb table keeps only in-frame clones and is missing some. The sample shows over 25,000 clones, 70% to 80% of them seen only once. With regard to this clone: What it recognizes is unknown.

The TCR was taken from a woman aged 45-59 years with T-cell large granular lymphocyte leukemia. Some clones in this sample may be carry-over from other donors' samples. V usage is TRBV27 and J usage is TRBJ1-2; D ambiguous. The sample comprised peripheral blood mononuclear cells. The CDR3 here is CASSSSPTAYGYTF. In DNA, the CDR3 is TGTGCCAGCAGTTCCTCCCCGACGGCCTATGGCTACACCTTC.